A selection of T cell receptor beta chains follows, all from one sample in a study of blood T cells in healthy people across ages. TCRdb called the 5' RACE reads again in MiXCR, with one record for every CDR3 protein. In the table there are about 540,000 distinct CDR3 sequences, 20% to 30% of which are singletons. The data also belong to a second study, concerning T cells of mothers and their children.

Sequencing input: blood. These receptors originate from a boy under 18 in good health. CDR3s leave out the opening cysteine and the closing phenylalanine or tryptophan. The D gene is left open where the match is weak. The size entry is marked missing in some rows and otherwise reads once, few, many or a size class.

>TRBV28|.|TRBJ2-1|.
ASSFRASVKDVYNEQF
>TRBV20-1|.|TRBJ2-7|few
SAADRDGVYEQY
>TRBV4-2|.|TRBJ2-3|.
ASSQEVLADTQY
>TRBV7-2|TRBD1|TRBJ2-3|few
ASSLGGTGGGDTQY
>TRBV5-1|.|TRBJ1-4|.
ASSLPPGGNEKLF
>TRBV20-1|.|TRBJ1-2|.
SARVDSAGYT
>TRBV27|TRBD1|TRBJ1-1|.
ASSPPRTGGNTEAF
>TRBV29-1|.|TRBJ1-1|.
SVYQKNTEAF
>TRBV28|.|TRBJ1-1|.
ASSFEAGDTEAF
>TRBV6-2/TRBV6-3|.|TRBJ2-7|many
ASSPPPDRPYEQY
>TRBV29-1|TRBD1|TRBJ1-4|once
SVGGRGQGDEKLF
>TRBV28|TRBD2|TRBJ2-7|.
ASSFFSGRDTYEQY
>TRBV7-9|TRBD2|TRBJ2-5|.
ASSRTSGMGETQY
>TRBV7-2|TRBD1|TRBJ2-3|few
ASSLAYVGQGMVTQY
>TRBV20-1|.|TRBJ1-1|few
SATAPGTLLNTEAF
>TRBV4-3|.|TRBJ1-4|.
ASSQEGGYNEKLF
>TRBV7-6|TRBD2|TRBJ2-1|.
ASSQLAGGTYNEQF
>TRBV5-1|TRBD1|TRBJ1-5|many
AIGQGRIGSRNQPQH
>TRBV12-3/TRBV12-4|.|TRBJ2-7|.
ASSGARVY
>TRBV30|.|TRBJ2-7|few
AWSRDVHEQH
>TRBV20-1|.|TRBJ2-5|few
SAGLPGTAPQETQY
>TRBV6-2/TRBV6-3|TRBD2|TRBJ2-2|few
ASSSPTLATGGGELF
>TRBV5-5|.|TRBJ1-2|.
ASNQDGSSYGYT
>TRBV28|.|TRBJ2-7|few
ASGRRAYEQY